This T cell receptor beta chain was captured by sequencing in a study of T cells in women clearing cervical HPV infection. General study results and limits: Repertoire richness, not evenness, was significantly elevated in CIN3+ cases versus controls.

Regarding this clone: Antigen: not known.

Profiled with immunoSEQ multiplex PCR; TCRdb holds only in-frame clones, not every one. The listing contains 14,000 or so clones. Source material: blood buffy coat. This TCR derives from a woman between 18 and 69 years old with a cervical HPV16 infection that either progressed to CIN3+ or cleared (not recorded which).

CDR3 bases read: TGTGCCAGCAGCCCCCGACAGGCCTCCTACAATGAG. Its translation is CASSPRQASYNE. In full, the CDR3 reads CASSPRQASYNEQFF. The gene calls are TRBV5-5 and TRBJ2-1; the D gene is possibly TRBD1 (6 bases). Read data end 3 residues before the CDR3 end; the end is taken from the germline J gene. The CDR3 spans 15 residues. Germline CDR1 SGHKS, CDR2 YYEKEE (reference sequence). V lost 4 bases to trimming and J lost 0 bases, with 11 bases between them.